This paragraph reports one T cell receptor (beta chain). Its cognate antigen is unknown. This entry belongs to a study of cytomegalovirus exposure and HLA in healthy donors. This PCR relied on a set of 60 Vbeta primers and 13 Jbeta primers. Data came from immunoSEQ multiplex PCR; TCRdb stores just in-frame clones and leaves some out. The sample has 150,000 to 250,000 clones; roughly 85% are singletons. There are 12 residues in the CDR3. The germline CDR1 and CDR2 sequences are GTSNPN and SVGIG (reference sequence). Trimming cost V 7 bases and J 4 bases; bases outside gene matches: 6. Overall study results and limits: What was likely a sequencing artifact was a cluster of highly shared sequence variants. The CMV antigen specificity of a few CMV-associated chains was confirmed through in vitro analysis. Several of the most significant clusters appeared linked to common viral pathogens, based on a later analysis.

This rearrangement joins TRBV30 to TRBJ2-7, with 8 bases identical to TRBD1. This receptor was identified in a woman aged 45-65 years in good health and CMV-seronegative. The specimen sequenced was PBMCs. The CDR3 is CASGTGVYEQYF. In DNA form, the CDR3 reads TGTGCCTCCGGGACAGGCGTTTACGAGCAGTACTTC.